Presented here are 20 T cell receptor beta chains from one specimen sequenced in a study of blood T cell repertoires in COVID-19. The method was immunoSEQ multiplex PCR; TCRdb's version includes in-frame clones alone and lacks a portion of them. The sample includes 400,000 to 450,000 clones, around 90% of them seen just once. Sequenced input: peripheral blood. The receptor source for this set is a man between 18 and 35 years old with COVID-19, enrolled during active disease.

The CDR3 region is CASSYLGGGDETQYF. CDR3 nucleotides: TGTGCCAGCAGTTATTTAGGAGGGGGCGACGAGACCCAGTACTTC. This rearrangement joins TRBV6-5 to TRBJ2-5; a weak D match, TRBD1 (7 bases). The CDR3 sequence is 15 residues long. Trimming left V 3 bases short and J 5 bases short, with 16 bases between. Germline assignment: CDR1 MNHEY and CDR2 SVGAGI.

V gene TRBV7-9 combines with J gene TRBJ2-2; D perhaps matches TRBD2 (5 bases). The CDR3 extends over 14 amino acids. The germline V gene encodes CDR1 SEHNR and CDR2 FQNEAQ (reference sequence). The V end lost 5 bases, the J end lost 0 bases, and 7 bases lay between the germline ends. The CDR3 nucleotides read TGTGCCAGCAGCCCGAGGGCGAACACCGGGGAGCTGTTTTTT. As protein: CASSPRANTGELFF.

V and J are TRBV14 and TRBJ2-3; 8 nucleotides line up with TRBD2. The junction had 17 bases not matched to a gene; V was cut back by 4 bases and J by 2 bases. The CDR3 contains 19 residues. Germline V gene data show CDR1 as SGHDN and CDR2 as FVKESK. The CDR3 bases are TGTGCCAGCAGCCGAAAGACCACCCTACTAGCGGAGATCACAGATACGCAGTATTTT. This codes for CASSRKTTLLAEITDTQYF.

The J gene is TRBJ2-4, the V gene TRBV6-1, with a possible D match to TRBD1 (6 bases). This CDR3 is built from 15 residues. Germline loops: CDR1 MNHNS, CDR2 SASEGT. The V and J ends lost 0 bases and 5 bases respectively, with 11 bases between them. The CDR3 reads CASSEANRAQNIQYF. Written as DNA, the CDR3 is TGTGCCAGCAGTGAAGCTAACAGGGCACAAAACATTCAGTACTTC.

CDR3 residues: CASRQGQIYYEQYF. The CDR3 nucleotides are TGTGCCAGCAGGCAAGGACAGATTTATTACGAGCAGTACTTC. The rearrangement links TRBV7-2 to TRBJ2-7, with a weak D call TRBD1 (6 bases). Trimming took 6 bases from V and 4 from J, leaving 16 bases between them. CDR1 and CDR2 from the germline V gene are SGHTA and FQGNSA. The CDR3 runs to 14 residues.

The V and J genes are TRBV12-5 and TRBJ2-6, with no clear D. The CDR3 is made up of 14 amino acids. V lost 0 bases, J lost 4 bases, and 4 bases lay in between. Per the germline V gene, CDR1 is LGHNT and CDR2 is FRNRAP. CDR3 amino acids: CASGLVRGANVLTF. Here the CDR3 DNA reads TGTGCTAGTGGTTTGGTACGGGGGGCCAACGTCCTGACTTTC.

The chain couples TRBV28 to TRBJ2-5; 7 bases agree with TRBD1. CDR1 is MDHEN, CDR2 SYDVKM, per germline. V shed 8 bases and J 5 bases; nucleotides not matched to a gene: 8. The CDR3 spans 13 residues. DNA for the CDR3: TGTGCCAGCGCTAAAGGGGGCAAGGAGACCCAGTACTTC. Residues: CASAKGGKETQYF.

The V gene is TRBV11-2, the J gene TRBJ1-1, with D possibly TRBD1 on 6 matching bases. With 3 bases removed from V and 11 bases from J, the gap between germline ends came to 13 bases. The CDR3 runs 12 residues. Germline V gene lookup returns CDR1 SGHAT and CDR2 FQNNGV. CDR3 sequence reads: CASSFVGAWAFF. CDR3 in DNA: TGTGCCAGCAGCTTTGTGGGGGCCTGGGCTTTCTTT.

The DNA for the CDR3 is TGTGCCAGCAGCCGTACGGGACAGGGGACTGAAGCTTTCTTT. This encodes CASSRTGQGTEAFF. This rearrangement joins TRBV14 to TRBJ1-1; 10 bases align to TRBD1. The germline CDR1 and CDR2 sequences are SGHDN and FVKESK. V shed 4 bases and J 5 bases; nucleotides not matched to a gene: 4. The CDR3 has 14 amino acids.

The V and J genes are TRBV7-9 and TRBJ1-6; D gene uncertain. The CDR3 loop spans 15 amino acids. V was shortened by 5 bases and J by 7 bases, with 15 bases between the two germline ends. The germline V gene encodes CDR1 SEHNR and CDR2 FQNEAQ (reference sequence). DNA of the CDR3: TGTGCCAGCAGCGCCCGCCCGAGAGAAAATTCACCCCTCCACTTT. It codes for CASSARPRENSPLHF.

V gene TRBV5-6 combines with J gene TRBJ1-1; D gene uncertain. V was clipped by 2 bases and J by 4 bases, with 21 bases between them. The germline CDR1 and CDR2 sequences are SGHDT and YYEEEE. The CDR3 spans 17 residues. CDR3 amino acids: CASSFWRSSTMGTEAFF. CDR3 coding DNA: TGTGCCAGCAGCTTTTGGAGGTCGAGTACGATGGGCACTGAAGCTTTCTTT.

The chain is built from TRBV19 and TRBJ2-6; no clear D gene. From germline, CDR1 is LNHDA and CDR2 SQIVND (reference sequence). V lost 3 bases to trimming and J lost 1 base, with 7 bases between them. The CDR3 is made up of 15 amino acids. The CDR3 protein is CASSILTSGANVLTF. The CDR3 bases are TGTGCCAGTAGTATTCTGACTTCTGGGGCCAACGTCCTGACTTTC. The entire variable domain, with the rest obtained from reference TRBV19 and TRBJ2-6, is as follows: DGGITQSPKYLFRKEGQNVTLSCEQNLNHDAMYWYRQDPGQGLRLIYYSQIVNDFQKGDIAEGYSVSREKKESFPLTVTSAQKNPTAFYLCASSILTSGANVLTFGAGSRLTVL.

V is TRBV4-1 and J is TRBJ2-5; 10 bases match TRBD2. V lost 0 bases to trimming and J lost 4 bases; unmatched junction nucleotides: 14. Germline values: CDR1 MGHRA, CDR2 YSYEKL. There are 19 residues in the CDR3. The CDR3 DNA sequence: TGCGCCAGCAGCCAAGATCCTTACTCGGTTGGACTAGCGGCAGAGACCCAGTACTTC. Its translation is CASSQDPYSVGLAAETQYF.

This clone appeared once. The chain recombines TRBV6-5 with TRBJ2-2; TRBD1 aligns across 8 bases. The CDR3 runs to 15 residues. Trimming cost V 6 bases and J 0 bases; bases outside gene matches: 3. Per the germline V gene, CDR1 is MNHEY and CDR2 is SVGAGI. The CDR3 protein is CASRLTGANTGELFF. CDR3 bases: TGTGCCAGCAGATTGACAGGGGCGAACACCGGGGAGCTGTTTTTT.

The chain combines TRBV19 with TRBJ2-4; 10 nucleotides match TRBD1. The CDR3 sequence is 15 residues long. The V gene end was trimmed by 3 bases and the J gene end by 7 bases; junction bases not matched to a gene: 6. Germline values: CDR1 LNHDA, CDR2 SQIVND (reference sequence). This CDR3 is CASSIGDRGSNIQYF. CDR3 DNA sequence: TGTGCCAGTAGTATTGGGGACAGGGGCTCGAACATTCAGTACTTC.

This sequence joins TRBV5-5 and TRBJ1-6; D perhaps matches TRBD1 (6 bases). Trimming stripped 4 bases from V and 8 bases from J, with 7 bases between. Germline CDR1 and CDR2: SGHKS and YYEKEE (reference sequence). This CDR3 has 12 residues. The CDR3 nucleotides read TGTGCCAGCAGCCACAGGGATTCACCCCTCCACTTT. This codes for CASSHRDSPLHF. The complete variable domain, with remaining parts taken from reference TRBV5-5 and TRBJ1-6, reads DAGVTQSPTHLIKTRGQQVTLRCSPISGHKSVSWYQQVLGQGPQFIFQYYEKEERGRGNFPDRFSARQFPNYSSELNVNALLLGDSALYLCASSHRDSPLHFGNGTRLTVT.

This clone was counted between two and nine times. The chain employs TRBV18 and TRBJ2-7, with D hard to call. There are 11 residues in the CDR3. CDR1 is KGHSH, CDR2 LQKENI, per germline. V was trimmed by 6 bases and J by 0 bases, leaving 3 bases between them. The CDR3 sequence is CASSRSYEQYF. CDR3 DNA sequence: TGTGCCAGCTCCCGCTCCTACGAGCAGTACTTC.

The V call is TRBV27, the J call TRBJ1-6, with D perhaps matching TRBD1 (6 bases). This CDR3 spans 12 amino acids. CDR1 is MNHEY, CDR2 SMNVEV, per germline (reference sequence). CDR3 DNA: TGTGGTGTGGGGGCGATTAATTCACCCCTCCACTTT. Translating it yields CGVGAINSPLHF.

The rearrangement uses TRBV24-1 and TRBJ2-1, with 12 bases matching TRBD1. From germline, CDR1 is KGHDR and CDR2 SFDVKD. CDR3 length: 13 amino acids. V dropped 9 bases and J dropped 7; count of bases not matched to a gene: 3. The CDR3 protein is CATGTGGWNEQFF. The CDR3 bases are TGTGCCACCGGGACAGGGGGCTGGAATGAGCAGTTCTTC.

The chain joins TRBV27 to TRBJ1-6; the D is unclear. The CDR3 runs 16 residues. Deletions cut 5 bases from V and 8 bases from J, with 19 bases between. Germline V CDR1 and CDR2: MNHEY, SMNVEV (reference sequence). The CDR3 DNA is TGTGCCAGCAGTCCCCAAACCCGACACCCCGATTCACCCCTCCACTTT. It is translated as CASSPQTRHPDSPLHF.